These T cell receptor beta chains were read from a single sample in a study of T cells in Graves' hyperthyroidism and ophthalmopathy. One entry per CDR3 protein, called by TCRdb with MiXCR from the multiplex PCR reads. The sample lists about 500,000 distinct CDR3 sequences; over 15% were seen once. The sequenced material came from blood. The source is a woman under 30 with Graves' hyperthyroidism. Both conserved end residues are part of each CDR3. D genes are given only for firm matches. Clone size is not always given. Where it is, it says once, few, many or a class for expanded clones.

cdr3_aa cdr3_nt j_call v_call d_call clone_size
CASSFLGGADYEQYF TGCGCCAGCAGCTTTCTTGGTGGTGCGGATTACGAGCAGTACTTC TRBJ2-7 TRBV5-1 - -
CASSIRRGLSTDTQYF TGTGCCAGTAGTATCCGCAGGGGTCTATCCACAGATACGCAGTATTTT TRBJ2-3 TRBV19 - -
CASSYSIGSLNTEAFF TGTGCCAGCAGTTACTCGATTGGCTCACTCAACACTGAAGCTTTCTTT TRBJ1-1 TRBV6-5 - few
CASSPGLAMNTEAFF TGTGCCAGCAGCCCGGGACTTGCCATGAACACTGAAGCTTTCTTT TRBJ1-1 TRBV28 - many
CASSLGTSGGFETQYF TGCGCCAGCAGCTTGGGAACTAGCGGGGGATTCGAGACCCAGTACTTC TRBJ2-5 TRBV5-1 TRBD2 once
CASSIRGGVDVGRTF TGTGCCAGTAGTATTAGGGGGGGCGTGGATGTCGGCAGGACCTTC TRBJ1-2 TRBV19 - few
CASSFGENVNEKLFF TGTGCCAGCAGTTTTGGCGAAAACGTTAATGAAAAACTGTTTTTT TRBJ1-4 TRBV12-3/TRBV12-4 - few
CASSVGEGYVYGYTF TGTGCCAGCAGCGTAGGTGAAGGGTACGTCTATGGCTACACCTTC TRBJ1-2 TRBV9 - -
CASSQDQAGYNEQFF TGTGCCAGCAGCCAAGATCAGGCAGGGTACAATGAGCAGTTCTTC TRBJ2-1 TRBV3-1 - many
CASSLRAAFTYEQYF TGTGCCAGCAGCTTACGCGCCGCCTTTACCTACGAGCAGTACTTC TRBJ2-7 TRBV7-3 - few
CASSPHGTSGGHNEQFF TGCGCCAGCAGCCCCCACGGGACTAGCGGGGGTCACAATGAGCAGTTCTTC TRBJ2-1 TRBV4-3 TRBD2 many
CASSLALGLAGATHEQYF TGTGCCAGCAGCTTAGCCCTGGGACTAGCGGGAGCGACCCACGAGCAGTACTTC TRBJ2-7 TRBV7-8 TRBD2 -
CASSEVTDTF TGTGCCAGCAGTGAAGTGACAGACACCTTC TRBJ1-2 TRBV6-1 - few
CATSDLGRAGITGELFF TGTGCCACCAGTGATTTGGGCAGGGCGGGGATCACCGGGGAGCTGTTTTTT TRBJ2-2 TRBV24-1 - -
CSASHILMNTEAFF TGCAGTGCTAGCCATATCCTCATGAACACTGAAGCTTTCTTT TRBJ1-1 TRBV20-1 - few
CASSLASGLVGNEQFF TGTGCCAGCAGCTTAGCTAGCGGGCTGGTTGGCAATGAGCAGTTCTTC TRBJ2-1 TRBV7-6 TRBD2 many